The next 19 T cell receptor beta chains were all read from a single sample in a study of cytomegalovirus exposure and HLA in healthy donors. It was with 60 Vbeta and 13 Jbeta primers that the PCR ran. The protocol was immunoSEQ multiplex PCR, while the TCRdb copy is restricted to in-frame clones and leaves out a portion. The sample contains under 200,000 clones, about 83% of which appear only once. The sample consisted of PBMCs. All receptors come from a woman aged 30 to 39 in good health and CMV-seropositive.

The rearrangement uses TRBV18 and TRBJ1-4; no definite D call. Looked up from germline, CDR1 is KGHSH and CDR2 is LQKENI. This CDR3 spans 14 amino acids. The ends were cut back, 2 bases at V and 1 base at J, with 5 bases in the middle. The chain's CDR3 is CASSPIKTNEKLFF. In DNA form, the CDR3 reads TGTGCCAGCTCACCAATTAAAACTAATGAAAAACTGTTTTTT.

This clone was seen only once. The rearrangement links TRBV4-3 to TRBJ1-4; D is unresolved. CDR3 size: 14 residues. Germline V gene lookup returns CDR1 LGHNA and CDR2 YSLEER. With 4 bases removed from V and 8 bases from J, the gap between germline ends came to 14 bases. CDR3 in DNA: TGCGCCAGCAGCCTAGATTCACGGGTAGAAAAACTGTTTTTT. Translated, it gives CASSLDSRVEKLFF.

As to this clone: The sample carries other DNA sequences with the same CDR3. V gene TRBV28 combines with J gene TRBJ1-5; TRBD1 aligns across 9 bases. J was trimmed by 3 bases and V by 2 bases; bases with no gene match: 2. Germline V gene lookup returns CDR1 MDHEN and CDR2 SYDVKM. The CDR3 has 15 residues. The CDR3 spells CASSLGTGFNQPQHF. DNA of the CDR3: TGTGCCAGCAGTTTAGGGACAGGGTTCAATCAGCCCCAGCATTTT.

This clone was counted between two and nine times. The chain recombines TRBV7-2 with TRBJ2-7; TRBD2 is a possible D gene (6 bases). The germline V gene encodes CDR1 SGHTA and CDR2 FQGNSA. V gave up 6 bases and J gave up 7 bases, with 19 bases separating them. The CDR3 loop spans 14 amino acids. CDR3 sequence: CASSYQGTAGEQYF. Here the CDR3 DNA reads TGTGCCAGCAGTTACCAAGGGACGGCGGGGGAGCAGTACTTC.

V and J are TRBV5-1 and TRBJ2-3, with D perhaps TRBD1 (6 bases). CDR1 is SGHRS, CDR2 YFSETQ, per germline. The CDR3 contains 16 residues. V gave up 2 bases and J gave up 2 bases, with 15 bases separating them. The CDR3 nucleotides read TGCGCCAGCAGCTTACAAGGACAGCCCATCACAGATACGCAGTATTTT. As protein: CASSLQGQPITDTQYF.

The rearrangement uses TRBV7-6 and TRBJ2-5; D not resolved. The CDR3 is 16 residues long. The ends were cut back, 6 bases at V and 5 bases at J, with 22 bases in the middle. Germline V lookup: CDR1 SGHVS, CDR2 FNYEAQ. The CDR3 nucleotides read TGTGCCAGCAGTCCCATCAGTCGTGAGATCGGGGAGACCCAGTACTTC. Protein product: CASSPISREIGETQYF.

There are a few counts of this clone. V gene TRBV10-3 combines with J gene TRBJ2-7, with a tentative D call TRBD1 (6 bases). CDR1 and CDR2 from the germline V gene are ENHRY and SYGVKD. The CDR3 has 17 amino acids. V was trimmed by 2 bases and J by 2 bases, leaving 19 bases between them. The CDR3 DNA is TGTGCCATCAGTGAGCCCGGACAGACCCGGGGTACCTACGAGCAGTACTTC. As protein: CAISEPGQTRGTYEQYF.

The chain is built from TRBV18 and TRBJ2-3; 8 nucleotides agree with TRBD2. The CDR3 contains 17 residues. Germline trimming cut 3 bases from V and 6 bases from J; bases unmatched to any gene: 14. Per germline, CDR1 KGHSH and CDR2 LQKENI. The CDR3 nucleotides read TGTGCCAGCTCACCTGGGATACTAGCGGATCCGTTGGATACGCAGTATTTT. Translating it yields CASSPGILADPLDTQYF.

This clone appeared a single time. The chain couples TRBV11-1 to TRBJ2-5; 8 positions agree with TRBD2. CDR3 length: 14 amino acids. Unmatched junction bases numbered 8, after V lost 6 bases and J lost 5 bases. Germline CDR1 reads SGHAT; CDR2 reads FQDESV (reference sequence). The CDR3 sequence is CASSSGGVIETQYF. CDR3 in DNA: TGTGCCAGCAGTTCGGGGGGGGTCATCGAGACCCAGTACTTC.

The CDR3 DNA sequence: TGTGCCATTCGGGTCGGGACAGCTTCTGGAAACACCATATATTTT. Translating it yields CAIRVGTASGNTIYF. V and J are TRBV2 and TRBJ1-3; 7 nucleotides line up with TRBD1. The CDR3 sequence is 15 residues long. Germline loops: CDR1 SNHLY, CDR2 FYNNEI. Trimming removed 10 bases from V and 1 base from J; junction bases left unmatched: 10.

This rearrangement joins TRBV19 to TRBJ1-6, with 7 bases identical to TRBD1. The ends lost 11 bases at V and 4 bases at J; junction bases unmatched: 5. The CDR3 is 13 amino acids. The germline CDR1 and CDR2 sequences are LNHDA and SQIVND (reference sequence). CDR3 nucleotides: TGTGCCGGGGGACAGCCTTATAATTCACCCCTCCACTTT. Translation gives CAGGQPYNSPLHF.

The V call is TRBV2, the J call TRBJ1-5; TRBD1 might be the D (5 bases). This CDR3 has 14 residues. Germline V CDR1 and CDR2: SNHLY, FYNNEI. V dropped 8 bases and J dropped 9 bases, with 20 bases sitting between them. Here the CDR3 reads CASEMESGPWPQHF. In nucleotides, the CDR3 is TGTGCCAGCGAGATGGAGTCAGGGCCCTGGCCCCAGCATTTT.

The rearrangement uses TRBV6-4 and TRBJ2-5, with a weak D call TRBD2 (5 bases). The germline V gene encodes CDR1 MRHNA and CDR2 SNTAGT. V gave up 7 bases and J gave up 2 bases, with 8 bases separating them. The CDR3 has 12 amino acids. The CDR3, as DNA: TGTGCCAGCAAGGAGGCTCAAGAGACCCAGTACTTC. As protein: CASKEAQETQYF.

This clone was seen only a few times. The rearrangement joins TRBV7-6 to TRBJ2-2; 8 bases match TRBD1. Losses at the gene ends were 5 bases for V and 2 bases for J; bases not matched to a gene: 4. CDR3 length: 15 amino acids. Germline CDR1 SGHVS, CDR2 FNYEAQ. The CDR3 is CASSPTGANTGELFF. In DNA, the CDR3 is TGTGCCAGCAGCCCGACAGGGGCTAACACCGGGGAGCTGTTTTTT. The full variable domain, completed using reference TRBV7-6 and TRBJ2-2, is GAGVSQSPRYKVTKRGQDVALRCDPISGHVSLYWYRQALGQGPEFLTYFNYEAQQDKSGLPNDRFSAERPEGSISTLTIQRTEQRDSAMYRCASSPTGANTGELFFGEGSRLTVL.

The chain couples TRBV5-8 to TRBJ2-7; possible D gene TRBD1, 6 bases. The CDR3 spans 13 residues. In germline, CDR1 is SGHTS, CDR2 YDEGEE. V was cut by 5 bases and J by 6 bases, with 15 bases left in between. The CDR3 bases are TGTGCCAGCAGGCCGTGGGGGCCAGTCGAGCAGTACTTC. Translation: CASRPWGPVEQYF. Drawing the rest from reference TRBV5-8 and TRBJ2-7, the complete variable domain is EAGVTQSPTHLIKTRGQQATLRCSPISGHTSVYWYQQALGLGLQFLLWYDEGEERNRGNFPPRFSGRQFPNYSSELNVNALELEDSALYLCASRPWGPVEQYFGPGTRLTVT.

The rearrangement links TRBV2 to TRBJ2-1, with a possible D match to TRBD2 (6 bases). The V end lost 7 bases, the J end lost 7 bases, and 20 bases lay between the germline ends. The CDR3 runs 15 residues. Per germline, CDR1 SNHLY and CDR2 FYNNEI. The CDR3 DNA follows: TGTGCCAGCACCAAGGAGGGTAGTTGGTTGAATGAGCAGTTCTTC. It is translated as CASTKEGSWLNEQFF.

The chain recombines TRBV19 with TRBJ2-7, with D tentatively TRBD1 (5 bases). The V gene lost 5 bases and the J gene lost 2 bases, with 13 bases spanning the gap. Per germline, CDR1 LNHDA and CDR2 SQIVND (reference sequence). This CDR3 comprises 14 residues. Written as DNA, the CDR3 is TGTGCCAGTAGTCCAAGACAGTTTACCTACGAGCAGTACTTC. Amino acids: CASSPRQFTYEQYF.

The chain joins TRBV6-5 to TRBJ2-4; the match to TRBD1 covers 8 bases. Germline CDR1 MNHEY, CDR2 SVGAGI. The trim removed 5 bases at V and 3 bases at J, leaving 3 bases unmatched. CDR3 length: 14 amino acids. Here the CDR3 reads CASSTDRDKNIQYF. The CDR3 DNA follows: TGTGCCAGCAGTACGGACAGGGACAAAAACATTCAGTACTTC.

V and J are TRBV28 and TRBJ1-1; tentatively, D is TRBD1 (5 bases). This CDR3 region has 14 residues. Germline V gene data show CDR1 as MDHEN and CDR2 as SYDVKM. V lost 6 bases and J 6 bases, leaving 17 bases between the germline ends. The CDR3 nucleotides are TGTGCCAGCAGACTTTCTTCCTGGGGGGCTGAAGCTTTCTTT. Translated: CASRLSSWGAEAFF.